A selection of T cell receptor beta chains follows, all from one sample in a study of T cell responses to AZD1222 COVID-19 vaccine. Libraries were prepared by immunoSEQ multiplex PCR; TCRdb keeps only in-frame clonotypes and omits some of them. This sample has 30,000 to 35,000 clones, with approximately 90% found just once. This sample comprised peripheral blood, obtained on day 0 of AZD1222 vaccination. The receptors were gathered from an adult in good health. CDR3s include the opening cysteine and the closing phenylalanine or tryptophan.

v_gene: TRBV20-1; CDR3aa: CSASSLRGGLETQYF
v_gene: TRBV29-1; CDR3aa: CSTTSGGPSTDTQYF
v_gene: TRBV6-5; CDR3aa: CASSFQGKTEAFF
v_gene: TRBV30; CDR3aa: CAWSVDSSYNSPLHF
v_gene: TRBV6-5; CDR3aa: CASSWTGGSGGNTIYF
v_gene: TRBV9; CDR3aa: CASSSLGGGPTGELFF
v_gene: TRBV27; CDR3aa: CASSRPKETQYF
v_gene: TRBV7-9; CDR3aa: CASSLVGTSQAYEQYF
v_gene: TRBV2; CDR3aa: CASAPVASSTGELFF
v_gene: TRBV7-6; CDR3aa: CASSPGGVSAGNTIYF
v_gene: TRBV18; CDR3aa: CASSLDSTDTQYF
v_gene: TRBV3-1/TRBV3-2; CDR3aa: CASSQGRQGNQPQHF
v_gene: TRBV14; CDR3aa: CASSQRSRQLKGGYTF
v_gene: TRBV19; CDR3aa: CASNPGQGETEAFF
v_gene: TRBV19; CDR3aa: CASSPRQGRTDTQYF
v_gene: TRBV4-2; CDR3aa: CASSLLAGVVGEQFF
v_gene: TRBV10-3; CDR3aa: CAISSGVRGYTF
v_gene: TRBV3-1/TRBV3-2; CDR3aa: CASSQEGSPLHF
v_gene: TRBV10-3; CDR3aa: CAISESGGEDYGYTF
v_gene: TRBV6-5; CDR3aa: CASSYLGGRSDEQYF
v_gene: TRBV4-2; CDR3aa: CASSQDGGQGDYGYTF
v_gene: TRBV4-1; CDR3aa: CASSQGLAGGPYEQYF
v_gene: TRBV29-1; CDR3aa: CSVLGQGANTIYF
v_gene: TRBV30; CDR3aa: CAWRATGGAQTQYF
v_gene: TRBV21-1; CDR3aa: CASSGWDLINYGYTF
v_gene: TRBV24-1; CDR3aa: CATSGYREDTQYF
v_gene: TRBV5-1; CDR3aa: CASTIGTANTEAFF
v_gene: TRBV5-1; CDR3aa: CASSSDRGTGQLAKNIQYF
v_gene: TRBV27; CDR3aa: CASSHGQGALERYF
v_gene: TRBV19; CDR3aa: CASSRSGPTGELFF